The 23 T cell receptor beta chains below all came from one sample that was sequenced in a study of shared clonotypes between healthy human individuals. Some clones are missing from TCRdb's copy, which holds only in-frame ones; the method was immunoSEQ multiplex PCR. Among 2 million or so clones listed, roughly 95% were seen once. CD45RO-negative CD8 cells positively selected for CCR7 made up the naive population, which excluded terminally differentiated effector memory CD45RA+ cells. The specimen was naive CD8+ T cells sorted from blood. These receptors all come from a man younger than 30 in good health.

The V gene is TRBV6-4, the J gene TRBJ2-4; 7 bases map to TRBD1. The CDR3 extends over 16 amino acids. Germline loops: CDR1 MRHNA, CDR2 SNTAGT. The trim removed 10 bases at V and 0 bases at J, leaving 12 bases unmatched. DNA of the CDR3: TGTGCCAACCTTAAGGGGGCCTCCTTAGCCAAAAACATTCAGTACTTC. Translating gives CANLKGASLAKNIQYF.

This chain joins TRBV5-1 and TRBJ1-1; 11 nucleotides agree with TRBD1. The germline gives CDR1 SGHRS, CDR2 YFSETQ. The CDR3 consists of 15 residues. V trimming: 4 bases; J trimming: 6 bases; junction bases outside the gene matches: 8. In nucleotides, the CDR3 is TGCGCCAGCAGCCCACTGGGACAGGGGGTTCCTGAAGCTTTCTTT. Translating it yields CASSPLGQGVPEAFF.

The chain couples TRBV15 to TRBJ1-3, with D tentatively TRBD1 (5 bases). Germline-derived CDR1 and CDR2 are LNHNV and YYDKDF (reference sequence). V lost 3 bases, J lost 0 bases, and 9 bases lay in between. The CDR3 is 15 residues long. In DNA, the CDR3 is TGTGCCACCAGCAGCTCCGGGACCTCTGGAAACACCATATATTTT. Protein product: CATSSSGTSGNTIYF.

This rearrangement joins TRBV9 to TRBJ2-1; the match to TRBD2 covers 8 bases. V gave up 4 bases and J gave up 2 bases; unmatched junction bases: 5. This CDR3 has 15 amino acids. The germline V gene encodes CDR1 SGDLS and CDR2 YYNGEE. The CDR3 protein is CASSWASGPYNEQFF. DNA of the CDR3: TGTGCCAGCAGCTGGGCTAGCGGGCCCTACAATGAGCAGTTCTTC.

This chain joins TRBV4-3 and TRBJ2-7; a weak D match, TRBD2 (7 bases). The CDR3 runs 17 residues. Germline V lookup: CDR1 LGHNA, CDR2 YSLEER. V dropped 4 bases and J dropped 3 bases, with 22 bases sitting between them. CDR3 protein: CASSPHGGGQRGYEQYF. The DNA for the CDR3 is TGCGCCAGCAGCCCCCATGGGGGGGGCCAGCGGGGCTACGAGCAGTACTTC.

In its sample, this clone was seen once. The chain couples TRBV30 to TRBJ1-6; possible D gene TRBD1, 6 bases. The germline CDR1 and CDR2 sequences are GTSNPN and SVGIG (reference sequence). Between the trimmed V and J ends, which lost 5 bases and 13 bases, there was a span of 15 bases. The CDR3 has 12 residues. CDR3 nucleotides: TGTGCCTGGGAGGGGCCAACAGGGCCCCTCCACTTT. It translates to CAWEGPTGPLHF.

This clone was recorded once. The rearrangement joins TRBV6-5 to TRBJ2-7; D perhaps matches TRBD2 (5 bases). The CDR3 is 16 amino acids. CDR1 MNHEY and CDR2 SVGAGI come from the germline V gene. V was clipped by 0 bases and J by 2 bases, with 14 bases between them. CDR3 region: CASSYSTGLTTYEQYF. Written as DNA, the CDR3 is TGTGCCAGCAGTTACTCGACCGGACTGACAACCTACGAGCAGTACTTC.

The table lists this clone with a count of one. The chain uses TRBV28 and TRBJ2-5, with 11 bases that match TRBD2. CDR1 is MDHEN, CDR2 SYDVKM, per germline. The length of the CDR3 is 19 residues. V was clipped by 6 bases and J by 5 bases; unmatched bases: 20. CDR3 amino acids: CASSRPPTTSGVLTETQYF. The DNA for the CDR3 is TGTGCCAGCAGCCGACCTCCTACGACTAGCGGGGTTCTTACTGAGACCCAGTACTTC.

CDR3 coding DNA: TGTGCCAGCAGTCCGGGACAGACCGCCACTGAAGCTTTCTTT. It codes for CASSPGQTATEAFF. The chain is built from TRBV27 and TRBJ1-1, with 7 bases that match TRBD1. After removal of 5 bases from V and 4 bases from J, the junction contained 7 bases not matched to a gene. The CDR3 extends over 14 amino acids. The germline V gene has CDR1 MNHEY and CDR2 SMNVEV (reference sequence).

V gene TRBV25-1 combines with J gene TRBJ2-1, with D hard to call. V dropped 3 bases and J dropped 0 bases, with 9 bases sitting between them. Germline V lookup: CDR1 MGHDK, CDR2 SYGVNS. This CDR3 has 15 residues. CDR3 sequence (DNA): TGTGCCAGCAGTGATCTGGTATACTCCTACAATGAGCAGTTCTTC. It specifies CASSDLVYSYNEQFF.

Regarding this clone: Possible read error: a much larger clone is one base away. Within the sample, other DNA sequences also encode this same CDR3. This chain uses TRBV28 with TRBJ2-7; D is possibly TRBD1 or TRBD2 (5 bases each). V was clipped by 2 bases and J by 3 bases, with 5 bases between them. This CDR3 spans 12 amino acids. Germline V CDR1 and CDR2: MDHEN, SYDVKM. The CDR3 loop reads CASSLGGYEQYF. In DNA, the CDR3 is TGTGCCAGCAGTTTAGGGGGCTACGAGCAGTACTTC.

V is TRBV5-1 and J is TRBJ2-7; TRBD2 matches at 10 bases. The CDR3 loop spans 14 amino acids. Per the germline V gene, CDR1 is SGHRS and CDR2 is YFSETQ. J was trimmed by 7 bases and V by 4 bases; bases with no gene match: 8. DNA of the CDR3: TGCGCCAGCAGCATTACTAGCGGGATAGATGAGCAGTACTTC. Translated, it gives CASSITSGIDEQYF. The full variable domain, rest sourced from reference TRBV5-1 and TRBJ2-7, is KAGVTQTPRYLIKTRGQQVTLSCSPISGHRSVSWYQQTPGQGLQFLFEYFSETQRNKGNFPGRFSGRQFSNSRSEMNVSTLELGDSALYLCASSITSGIDEQYFGPGTRLTVT.

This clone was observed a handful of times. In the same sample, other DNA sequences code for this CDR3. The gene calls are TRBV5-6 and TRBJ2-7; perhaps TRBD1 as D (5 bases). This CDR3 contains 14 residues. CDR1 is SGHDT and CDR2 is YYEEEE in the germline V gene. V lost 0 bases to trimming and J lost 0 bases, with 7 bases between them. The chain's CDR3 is CASSLGQSSYEQYF. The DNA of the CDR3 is TGTGCCAGCAGCTTGGGACAGAGCTCCTACGAGCAGTACTTC.

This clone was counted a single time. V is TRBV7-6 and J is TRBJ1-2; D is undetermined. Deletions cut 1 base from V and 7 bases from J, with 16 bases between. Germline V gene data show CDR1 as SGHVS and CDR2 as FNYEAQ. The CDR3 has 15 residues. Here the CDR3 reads CASSLDLSGRAGYTF. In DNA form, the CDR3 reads TGTGCCAGCAGCTTAGACCTCTCGGGGAGGGCTGGCTACACCTTC.

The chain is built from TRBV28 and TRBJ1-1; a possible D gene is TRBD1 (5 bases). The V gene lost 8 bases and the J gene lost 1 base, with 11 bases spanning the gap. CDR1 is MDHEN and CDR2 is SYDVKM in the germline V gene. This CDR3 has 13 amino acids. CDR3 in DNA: TGTGCCAGCCTTATGGGGCCGAACACTGAAGCTTTCTTT. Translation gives CASLMGPNTEAFF.

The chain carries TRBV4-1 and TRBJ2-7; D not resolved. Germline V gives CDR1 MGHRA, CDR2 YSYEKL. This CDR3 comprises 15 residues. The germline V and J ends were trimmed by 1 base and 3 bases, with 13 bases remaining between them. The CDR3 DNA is TGCGCCAGCAGCCAAGTTGCCCGGACCCTCTACGAGCAGTACTTC. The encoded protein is CASSQVARTLYEQYF.

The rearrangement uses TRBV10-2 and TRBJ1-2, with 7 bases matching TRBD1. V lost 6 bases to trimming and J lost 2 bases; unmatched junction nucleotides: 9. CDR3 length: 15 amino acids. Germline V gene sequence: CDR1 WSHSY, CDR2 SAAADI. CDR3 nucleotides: TGCGCCAGCAGCCCCGGGACAGATGAAAACTATGGCTACACCTTC. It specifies CASSPGTDENYGYTF.

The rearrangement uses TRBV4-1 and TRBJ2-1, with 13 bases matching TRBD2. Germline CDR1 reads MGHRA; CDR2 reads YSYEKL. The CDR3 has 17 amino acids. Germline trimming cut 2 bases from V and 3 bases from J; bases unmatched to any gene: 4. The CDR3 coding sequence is TGCGCCAGCAGCCAAAGGACTAGCGGGGGCATCTACAATGAGCAGTTCTTC. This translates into CASSQRTSGGIYNEQFF.

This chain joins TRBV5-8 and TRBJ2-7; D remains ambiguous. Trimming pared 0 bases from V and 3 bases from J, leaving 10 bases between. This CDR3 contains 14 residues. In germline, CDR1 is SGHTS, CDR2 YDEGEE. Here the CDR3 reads CASSLADSDYEQYF. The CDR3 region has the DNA TGTGCCAGCAGCTTGGCAGACTCTGACTACGAGCAGTACTTC.

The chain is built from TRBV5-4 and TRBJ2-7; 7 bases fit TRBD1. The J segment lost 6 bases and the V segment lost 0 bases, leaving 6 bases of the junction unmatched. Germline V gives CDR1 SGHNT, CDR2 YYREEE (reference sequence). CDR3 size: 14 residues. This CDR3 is CASSLEDRVSEQYF. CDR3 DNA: TGTGCCAGCAGCTTGGAAGACAGGGTCTCCGAGCAGTACTTC. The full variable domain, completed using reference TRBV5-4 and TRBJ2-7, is ETGVTQSPTHLIKTRGQQVTLRCSSQSGHNTVSWYQQALGQGPQFIFQYYREEENGRGNFPPRFSGLQFPNYSSELNVNALELDDSALYLCASSLEDRVSEQYFGPGTRLTVT.

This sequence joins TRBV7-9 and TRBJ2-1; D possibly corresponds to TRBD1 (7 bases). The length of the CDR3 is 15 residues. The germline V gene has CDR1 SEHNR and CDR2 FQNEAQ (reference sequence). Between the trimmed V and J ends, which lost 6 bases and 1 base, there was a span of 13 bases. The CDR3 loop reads CASSAGQMSYNEQFF. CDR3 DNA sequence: TGTGCCAGCAGTGCGGGACAGATGTCCTACAATGAGCAGTTCTTC. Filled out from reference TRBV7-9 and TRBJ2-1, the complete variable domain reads DTGVSQNPRHKITKRGQNVTFRCDPISEHNRLYWYRQTLGQGPEFLTYFQNEAQLEKSRLLSDRFSAERPKGSFSTLEIQRTEQGDSAMYLCASSAGQMSYNEQFFGPGTRLTVL.

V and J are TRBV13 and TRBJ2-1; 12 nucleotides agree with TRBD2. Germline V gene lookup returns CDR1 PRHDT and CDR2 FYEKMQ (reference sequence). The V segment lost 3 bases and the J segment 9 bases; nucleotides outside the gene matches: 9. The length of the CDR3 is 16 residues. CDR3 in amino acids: CASSLLLAGGPGEQFF. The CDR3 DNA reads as TGTGCCAGCAGCTTGTTGCTAGCGGGGGGGCCCGGTGAGCAGTTCTTC.

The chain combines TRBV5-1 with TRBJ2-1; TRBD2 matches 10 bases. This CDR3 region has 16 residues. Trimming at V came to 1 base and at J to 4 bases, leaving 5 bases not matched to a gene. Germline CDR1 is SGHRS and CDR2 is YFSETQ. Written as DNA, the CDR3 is TGCGCCAGCAGCTTGTCCGTAGCGGGGGGTTACAATGAGCAGTTCTTC. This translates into CASSLSVAGGYNEQFF.